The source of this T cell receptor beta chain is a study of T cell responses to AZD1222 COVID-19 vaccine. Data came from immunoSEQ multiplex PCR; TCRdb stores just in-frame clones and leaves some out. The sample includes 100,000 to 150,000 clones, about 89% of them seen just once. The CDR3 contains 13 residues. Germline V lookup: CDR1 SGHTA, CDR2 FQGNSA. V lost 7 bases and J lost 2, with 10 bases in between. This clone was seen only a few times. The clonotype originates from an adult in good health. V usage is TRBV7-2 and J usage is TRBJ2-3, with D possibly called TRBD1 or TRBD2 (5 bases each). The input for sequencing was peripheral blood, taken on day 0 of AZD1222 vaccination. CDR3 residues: CASKGEFTDTQYF. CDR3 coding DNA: TGTGCCAGCAAAGGGGAGTTCACAGATACGCAGTATTTT. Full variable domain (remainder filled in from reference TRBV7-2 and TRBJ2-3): GAGVSQSPSNKVTEKGKDVELRCDPISGHTALYWYRQSLGQGLEFLIYFQGNSAPDKSGLPSDRFSAERTGGSVSTLTIQRTQQEDSAVYLCASKGEFTDTQYFGPGTRLTVL.